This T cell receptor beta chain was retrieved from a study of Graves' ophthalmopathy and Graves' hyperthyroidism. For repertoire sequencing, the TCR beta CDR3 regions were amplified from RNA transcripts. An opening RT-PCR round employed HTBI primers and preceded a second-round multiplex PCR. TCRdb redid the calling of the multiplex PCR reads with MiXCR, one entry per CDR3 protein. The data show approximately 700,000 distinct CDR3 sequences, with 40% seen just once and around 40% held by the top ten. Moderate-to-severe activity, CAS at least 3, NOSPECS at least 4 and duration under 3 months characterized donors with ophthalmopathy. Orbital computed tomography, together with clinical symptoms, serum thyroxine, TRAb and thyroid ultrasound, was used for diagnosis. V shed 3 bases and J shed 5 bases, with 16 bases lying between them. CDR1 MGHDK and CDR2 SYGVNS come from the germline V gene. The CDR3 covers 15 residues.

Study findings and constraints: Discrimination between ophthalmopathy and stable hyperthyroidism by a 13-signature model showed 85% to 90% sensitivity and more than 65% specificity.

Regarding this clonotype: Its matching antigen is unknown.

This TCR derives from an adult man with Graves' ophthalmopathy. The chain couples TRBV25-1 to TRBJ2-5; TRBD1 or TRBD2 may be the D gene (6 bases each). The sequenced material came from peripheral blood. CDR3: CASSDSAGGVETQYF. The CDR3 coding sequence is TGTGCCAGCAGTGATAGTGCCGGGGGCGTGGAGACCCAGTACTTC.